This record covers a single T cell receptor beta chain. This record comes from a study of T cell changes during pregnancy in multiple sclerosis. The protocol was immunoSEQ multiplex PCR, while the TCRdb copy is restricted to in-frame clones and leaves out a portion. Of 30,000 to 40,000 clones in the sample, around 91% are singletons; the top ten hold over 0.45%. This TCR was sampled from a female donor with multiple sclerosis, enrolled in a pregnancy study. The sample consisted of CD4+ T cells from peripheral blood mononuclear cells, taken in the second trimester of pregnancy.

In DNA form, the CDR3 reads TGTGCCAGCAGCTCCCTTCGGTGGGAGGCCCAAGAGACCCAGTACTTC. As protein: CASSSLRWEAQETQYF. This chain joins TRBV7-9 and TRBJ2-5, with TRBD2 as a possible D gene (6 bases). The CDR3 spans 16 residues. Trimming shortened V by 4 bases and J by 1 base, and 16 bases separated the two germline ends. Germline V gene lookup returns CDR1 SEHNR and CDR2 FQNEAQ (reference sequence).